Listed here are 17 T cell receptor beta chains from one sample, sequenced in a study of PD-L1 blockade in urothelial cancer. Some clones are missing from TCRdb's copy, which holds only in-frame ones; the method was immunoSEQ multiplex PCR. The data hold 100,000 to 150,000 clones, with about 82% observed a single time. This sample's time point: peripheral blood 6 weeks after treatment start. Sequences were derived from PBMCs, sampled around atezolizumab (anti-PD-L1) treatment. These TCRs come from a man in his fifties or sixties with urothelial cancer.

The V call is TRBV5-1, the J call TRBJ2-1; 9 bases are a match to TRBD2. Unmatched junction bases numbered 8, after V lost 6 bases and J lost 7 bases. This CDR3 comprises 14 residues. CDR1 is SGHRS, CDR2 YFSETQ, per germline. The chain's CDR3 is CASTDNSGSNEQFF. CDR3 sequence (DNA): TGCGCCAGCACCGACAATAGCGGGAGTAATGAGCAGTTCTTC.

The chain combines TRBV7-3 with TRBJ2-1, with D unclear. V was shortened by 2 bases and J by 3 bases, with 11 bases between the two germline ends. There are 15 residues in the CDR3. The germline V gene has CDR1 SGHTA and CDR2 FQGTGA. CDR3 coding DNA: TGTGCCAGCAGCTTAGTTTCTTCGAGCTACAATGAGCAGTTCTTC. It specifies CASSLVSSSYNEQFF.

This chain connects TRBV27 to TRBJ2-5, with D possibly being TRBD1 (5 bases). V shed 2 bases and J shed 7 bases, with 5 bases lying between them. CDR3 size: 11 residues. Germline lookup yields CDR1 MNHEY and CDR2 SMNVEV (reference sequence). The CDR3 DNA follows: TGTGCCAGCAGTTTAACAGGGACCCAGTACTTC. Translated, it gives CASSLTGTQYF.

The chain employs TRBV5-1 and TRBJ2-3, with TRBD2 matching 7 bases. Trimming at V came to 6 bases and at J to 0 bases, leaving 7 bases not matched to a gene. CDR1 SGHRS and CDR2 YFSETQ come from the germline V gene. The CDR3 covers 15 residues. CDR3 DNA: TGCGCCAGCAAGGGAGGGAAAACTAGCACAGATACGCAGTATTTT. It specifies CASKGGKTSTDTQYF.

The chain carries TRBV28 and TRBJ1-1, with TRBD1 matching 7 bases. The CDR3 sequence is 12 residues long. V shed 0 bases, J shed 10 bases, and the junction held 2 bases outside the gene matches. In germline, CDR1 is MDHEN, CDR2 SYDVKM. This CDR3 reads CASSLWAGGAFF. The CDR3 DNA follows: TGTGCCAGCAGTTTATGGGCAGGGGGAGCTTTCTTT.

This chain joins TRBV14 and TRBJ1-2; no reliable D call. Looked up from germline, CDR1 is SGHDN and CDR2 is FVKESK. The CDR3 has 15 amino acids. V lost 0 bases, J lost 8 bases, and 16 bases lay in between. The DNA of the CDR3 is TGTGCCAGCAGCCAAGATCTCGCAGGCAGTAAGGGCTACACCTTC. This sequence encodes CASSQDLAGSKGYTF.

The chain is built from TRBV13 and TRBJ2-7; 8 bases are shared with TRBD2. This CDR3 has 15 amino acids. V shed 5 bases, J shed 0 bases, and the junction held 6 bases outside the gene matches. CDR1 is PRHDT, CDR2 FYEKMQ, per germline (reference sequence). The CDR3 DNA follows: TGTGCCAGCAGCCGGGGGGGGGACAACTCCTACGAGCAGTACTTC. This encodes CASSRGGDNSYEQYF.

V and J are TRBV7-9 and TRBJ2-5, with 8 bases lining up with TRBD2. J lost 5 bases, V lost 0 bases, and 5 bases had no gene match. CDR3 length: 15 amino acids. CDR1 and CDR2 (germline): SEHNR, FQNEAQ (reference sequence). The CDR3 is CASSLAAGGGETQYF. CDR3 DNA: TGTGCCAGCAGCTTAGCGGCGGGAGGTGGTGAGACCCAGTACTTC.

V and J are TRBV11-2 and TRBJ2-7, with 7 bases matching TRBD1. The CDR3 consists of 14 residues. Germline V gene lookup returns CDR1 SGHAT and CDR2 FQNNGV. V lost 5 bases, J lost 0 bases, and 4 bases stayed unmatched. Here the CDR3 reads CASSPRDSSYEQYF. CDR3 DNA sequence: TGTGCCAGCAGCCCCAGGGACAGCTCCTACGAGCAGTACTTC.

Only one count was recorded for this clone. This chain connects TRBV9 to TRBJ2-3; 13 nucleotides align to TRBD2. The CDR3 has 16 residues. Trimming took 4 bases from V and 6 from J; bases not matched to a gene: 8. Germline V gene data show CDR1 as SGDLS and CDR2 as YYNGEE. CDR3 amino acids: CASSSRTSGRSDTQYF. CDR3 nucleotides: TGTGCCAGCAGCTCACGGACTAGCGGGAGATCTGATACGCAGTATTTT.

The V gene is TRBV19, the J gene TRBJ1-2; 8 bases fit TRBD1. The V segment lost 7 bases and the J segment 5 bases; nucleotides outside the gene matches: 12. The CDR3 consists of 15 residues. Per the germline V gene, CDR1 is LNHDA and CDR2 is SQIVND (reference sequence). In nucleotides, the CDR3 is TGTGCCAGTACTAAATCAAGGGACAGGAATTATGGCTACACCTTC. This gives the protein CASTKSRDRNYGYTF.

V and J are TRBV6-5 and TRBJ2-6; D is uncertain. Germline CDR1 is MNHEY and CDR2 is SVGAGI. The CDR3 extends over 15 amino acids. The V end was cut by 10 bases, the J end by 2 bases, with 15 bases between. The CDR3 DNA reads TGTGCCACCGCCCGGAGTCTTACTGGGGCCAACGTCCTGACTTTC. Its translation is CATARSLTGANVLTF.

The rearrangement links TRBV28 to TRBJ1-5; D remains ambiguous. V was trimmed by 5 bases and J by 11 bases, leaving 28 bases between them. Per germline, CDR1 MDHEN and CDR2 SYDVKM. The CDR3 is made up of 17 amino acids. CDR3 nucleotides: TGTGCCAGCAGTACCACTTCAGGTTCCGCCCCTGTTGGAACCCAGCATTTT. Translating gives CASSTTSGSAPVGTQHF.

The rearrangement links TRBV28 to TRBJ1-6; D is ambiguous. Germline CDR1 MDHEN, CDR2 SYDVKM. This CDR3 contains 15 residues. Trimming took off 2 bases at V and 7 bases at J, with 12 bases between the two ends. This CDR3 is CASSLGALSNSPLHF. The CDR3, as DNA: TGTGCCAGCAGTTTAGGCGCTCTTAGCAATTCACCCCTCCACTTT.

The chain employs TRBV28 and TRBJ1-2; weak D call: TRBD1 (6 bases). Trimming removed 6 bases at V and 0 bases at J, with 17 bases between. The CDR3 totals 16 residues. Per germline, CDR1 MDHEN and CDR2 SYDVKM. CDR3 sequence: CASSDLTRGTNYGYTF. The CDR3 region has the DNA TGTGCCAGCAGCGATCTCACCAGGGGAACTAACTATGGCTACACCTTC.

This clone was found a few times. V gene TRBV7-2 combines with J gene TRBJ1-5; no clear D gene. V dropped 1 base and J dropped 3 bases, with 13 bases sitting between them. The germline V gene encodes CDR1 SGHTA and CDR2 FQGNSA. The CDR3 has 16 amino acids. CDR3 sequence: CASSLGPPGNNQPQHF. In nucleotides, the CDR3 is TGTGCCAGCAGCTTAGGTCCGCCGGGAAACAATCAGCCCCAGCATTTT.

The CDR3 loop reads CASSVGSSSYEQYF. CDR3 DNA: TGTGCCAGCAGCGTTGGTAGTTCCTCCTACGAGCAGTACTTC. The chain carries TRBV9 and TRBJ2-7; D gene uncertain. Germline V lookup: CDR1 SGDLS, CDR2 YYNGEE. This CDR3 comprises 14 residues. V lost 2 bases and J lost 0, with 9 bases in between.